One and the same sample provided the 4 T cell receptor beta chains below, sequenced in a study of shared clonotypes between healthy human individuals. The repertoire was sequenced with immunoSEQ multiplex PCR; TCRdb's copy has only in-frame clones and lacks some. The sample includes about 340,000 clones, around 70% of them seen just once. The sequencing input was memory CD4+ T cells sorted from blood. Documented subset: CD45RA-negative fraction. These receptors were taken from a man aged 25-45 years in good health.

The CDR3 DNA reads as TGTGCCAGCAGCTTTGACGCCGCCGGGGGTGGCTACACCTTC. This gives the protein CASSFDAAGGGYTF. The rearrangement links TRBV5-4 to TRBJ1-2; weak D call: TRBD1 (5 bases). CDR1 SGHNT and CDR2 YYREEE come from the germline V gene (reference sequence). Trimming removed 2 bases from V and 7 bases from J, with 15 bases in between. This CDR3 has 14 amino acids.

V usage is TRBV6-5 and J usage is TRBJ2-7; a possible D gene is TRBD1 (5 bases). Germline V gene data show CDR1 as MNHEY and CDR2 as SVGAGI. With 2 bases removed from V and 3 bases from J, the gap between germline ends came to 14 bases. The CDR3 loop spans 15 amino acids. The CDR3 loop reads CASSYGPGNFYEQYF. The CDR3 DNA reads TGTGCCAGCAGTTACGGGCCAGGGAACTTCTACGAGCAGTACTTC.

This clone appeared a few times. The chain recombines TRBV27 with TRBJ2-7; 13 nucleotides line up with TRBD2. The CDR3 runs to 14 residues. Per the germline V gene, CDR1 is MNHEY and CDR2 is SMNVEV (reference sequence). V dropped 5 bases and J dropped 6; count of bases not matched to a gene: 4. CDR3 in DNA: TGTGCCAGCAGTCAACGGACTAGCGGGGGCGAGCAGTACTTC. Amino acids: CASSQRTSGGEQYF.

The chain carries TRBV28 and TRBJ2-1; either TRBD1 or TRBD2 may supply D (7 bases each). Germline V CDR1 and CDR2: MDHEN, SYDVKM. The V end lost 3 bases, the J end lost 1 base, and 16 bases lay between the germline ends. The CDR3 runs to 17 residues. The CDR3 is CASSFTRGGISYNEQFF. The CDR3 DNA is TGTGCCAGCAGTTTTACCAGGGGGGGGATTTCCTACAATGAGCAGTTCTTC.